What follows are 19 T cell receptor beta chains derived from one specimen sequenced in a study of cytomegalovirus exposure and HLA in healthy donors. 13 Jbeta primers and 60 Vbeta primers were used for the PCR. The method was immunoSEQ multiplex PCR; TCRdb's version includes in-frame clones alone and lacks a portion of them. The sample has about 170,000 clones, and its top ten clones hold approximately 0.8%. Sequencing used PBMCs. All receptors derive from a woman aged 18 to 35 in good health and CMV-seropositive.

V is TRBV6-1 and J is TRBJ1-1; maybe TRBD1 (6 bases). Trimming stripped 2 bases from V and 11 bases from J, with 18 bases between. This CDR3 comprises 14 residues. Germline V gene data show CDR1 as MNHNS and CDR2 as SASEGT. CDR3 in amino acids: CASSENWGGMSAFF. CDR3 nucleotide sequence: TGTGCCAGCAGTGAAAATTGGGGGGGCATGTCCGCTTTCTTT.

V is TRBV5-6 and J is TRBJ1-2; 7 nucleotides align to TRBD1. V lost 1 base, J lost 0 bases, and 6 bases stayed unmatched. CDR3 size: 16 residues. CDR1 and CDR2 (germline): SGHDT, YYEEEE. CDR3 DNA: TGTGCCAGCAGCTTGTGGGACAGACTTTCTAACTATGGCTACACCTTC. Its protein product is CASSLWDRLSNYGYTF.

The chain uses TRBV4-2 and TRBJ1-1; a possible D gene is TRBD1 (5 bases). V dropped 0 bases and J dropped 7 bases, with 12 bases sitting between them. The CDR3 is 14 amino acids. Germline V lookup: CDR1 LGHNA, CDR2 YNFKEQ. Here the CDR3 DNA reads TGTGCCAGCAGCCAAGATTCCGGGGGAGGTGAAGCTTTCTTT. It codes for CASSQDSGGGEAFF.

The chain is built from TRBV9 and TRBJ2-7; tentative D call: TRBD2 (5 bases). CDR3 size: 14 residues. V was shortened by 2 bases and J by 2 bases, with 11 bases between the two germline ends. CDR1 is SGDLS and CDR2 is YYNGEE in the germline V gene. The DNA for the CDR3 is TGTGCCAGCAGCGTCACCCCCGGGACCTACGAGCAGTACTTC. This encodes CASSVTPGTYEQYF.

This rearrangement joins TRBV13 to TRBJ1-1; D not certain. The V and J ends lost 5 bases and 1 base respectively, with 14 bases between them. Per the germline V gene, CDR1 is PRHDT and CDR2 is FYEKMQ (reference sequence). This CDR3 has 15 residues. The CDR3 DNA sequence: TGTGCCAGCAGCCCCCTCTTCCCCCCGAACACTGAAGCTTTCTTT. It is translated as CASSPLFPPNTEAFF.

This chain links TRBV15 with TRBJ1-4; the match to TRBD1 covers 10 bases. After removal of 6 bases from V and 7 bases from J, the junction contained 5 bases not matched to a gene. CDR3 size: 14 residues. Germline-derived CDR1 and CDR2 are LNHNV and YYDKDF (reference sequence). This chain's CDR3 is CATRPTGGGEKLFF. The CDR3 DNA sequence: TGTGCCACCAGACCGACAGGGGGCGGTGAAAAACTGTTTTTT.

This chain uses TRBV6-1 with TRBJ1-6; 7 bases match TRBD1. Germline trimming cut 7 bases from V and 8 bases from J; bases unmatched to any gene: 8. The germline CDR1 and CDR2 sequences are MNHNS and SASEGT. The CDR3 sequence is 14 residues long. The CDR3 spells CASTTTGEDSPLHF. As DNA, the CDR3 is TGTGCCAGCACAACTACAGGGGAGGATTCACCCCTCCACTTT.

With respect to this clone: This sample includes further DNA sequences coding for the same CDR3. The chain employs TRBV6-5 and TRBJ1-5; D perhaps matches TRBD1 (6 bases). The germline V gene encodes CDR1 MNHEY and CDR2 SVGAGI. There are 13 residues in the CDR3. The V end lost 8 bases, the J end lost 3 bases, and 11 bases lay between the germline ends. In DNA form, the CDR3 reads TGTGCCAGCCGCGCAGGGGTCAATCAGCCCCAGCATTTT. Protein sequence: CASRAGVNQPQHF.

The rearrangement links TRBV5-1 to TRBJ2-5; 11 nucleotides match TRBD1. V dropped 0 bases and J dropped 0; count of bases not matched to a gene: 4. This CDR3 region has 17 residues. Germline V gene data show CDR1 as SGHRS and CDR2 as YFSETQ. The CDR3 loop reads CASSLARTGGYQETQYF. The CDR3 nucleotides are TGCGCCAGCAGCTTGGCCCGGACAGGGGGCTACCAAGAGACCCAGTACTTC.

The chain couples TRBV27 to TRBJ1-6, with TRBD1 matching 10 bases. CDR1 is MNHEY, CDR2 SMNVEV, per germline (reference sequence). The CDR3 spans 16 residues. The junction had 5 bases not matched to a gene; V was cut back by 5 bases and J by 4 bases. The chain's CDR3 is CASSPTGQGYNSPLHF. The CDR3 region has the DNA TGTGCCAGCAGTCCCACGGGACAGGGGTATAATTCACCCCTCCACTTT.

The CDR3: CASSTGTGAYEQYF. In DNA form, the CDR3 reads TGTGCCAGCTCAACCGGGACAGGGGCCTACGAGCAGTACTTC. V gene TRBV18 combines with J gene TRBJ2-7, with 10 bases identical to TRBD1. This CDR3 is 14 amino acids long. Trimming took 5 bases from V and 2 from J; bases not matched to a gene: 3. Per the germline V gene, CDR1 is KGHSH and CDR2 is LQKENI.

V gene TRBV12-5 combines with J gene TRBJ2-1; TRBD2 aligns across 8 bases. This CDR3 comprises 15 residues. The J segment lost 8 bases and the V segment lost 6 bases, leaving 12 bases of the junction unmatched. Germline V gives CDR1 LGHNT, CDR2 FRNRAP. The CDR3 DNA is TGTGCTAGTGGCAAATCCGGGACTAGAGGGGATGAGCAGTTCTTC. Protein: CASGKSGTRGDEQFF.

The genes are TRBV30 and TRBJ1-4; no clear D gene. Deletions cut 2 bases from V and 5 bases from J, with 9 bases between. This CDR3 region has 13 residues. Germline CDR1 is GTSNPN and CDR2 is SVGIG (reference sequence). The CDR3 bases are TGTGCCTGGAGTTTCAGATTGAATGAAAAACTGTTTTTT. Its protein product is CAWSFRLNEKLFF.

The genes are TRBV6-6 and TRBJ2-7, with D possibly TRBD2 on 5 matching bases. This CDR3 has 13 residues. Germline CDR1 and CDR2: MNHNY and SVGAGI (reference sequence). V lost 6 bases, J lost 7 bases, and 16 bases lay in between. The CDR3 region has the DNA TGTGCCAGCAGCCCCAGCGGTTCTGGGGAGCAGTACTTC. This encodes CASSPSGSGEQYF.

The chain combines TRBV11-1 with TRBJ2-7; D is unclear. This CDR3 contains 15 residues. The V gene lost 0 bases and the J gene lost 6 bases, with 15 bases spanning the gap. Germline CDR1 is SGHAT and CDR2 is FQDESV (reference sequence). The CDR3 loop reads CASSLAVAEKCEQYF. The CDR3 nucleotides are TGTGCCAGCAGCTTAGCTGTGGCGGAGAAGTGCGAGCAGTACTTC.

The J gene is TRBJ2-7, the V gene TRBV5-6, with D unclear. This CDR3 is 12 amino acids long. Germline V gene lookup returns CDR1 SGHDT and CDR2 YYEEEE. The V and J ends lost 2 bases and 0 bases respectively, with 3 bases between them. The DNA for the CDR3 is TGTGCCAGCAGCTTCGGCTCCTACGAGCAGTACTTC. It translates to CASSFGSYEQYF.

The chain couples TRBV6-1 to TRBJ2-3, with 9 bases fitting TRBD2. The J segment lost 4 bases and the V segment lost 2 bases, leaving 4 bases of the junction unmatched. This CDR3 has 15 amino acids. The V gene's germline CDR1 is MNHNS and CDR2 SASEGT. Here the CDR3 DNA reads TGTGCCAGCAGTGAAAGGGCGGGGGGGTCAGATACGCAGTATTTT. Translation gives CASSERAGGSDTQYF.

This sequence joins TRBV10-1 and TRBJ2-3; TRBD2 matches at 8 bases. The CDR3 runs to 15 residues. Germline V gene lookup returns CDR1 WNHNN and CDR2 SYGVQD (reference sequence). J lost 5 bases, V lost 6 bases, and 10 bases had no gene match. The CDR3 sequence: CASSPRGAVGDTQYF. CDR3 coding DNA: TGCGCCAGCAGCCCGCGGGGGGCCGTGGGAGATACGCAGTATTTT.

The V gene is TRBV6-6, the J gene TRBJ2-5; D not certain. The germline CDR1 and CDR2 sequences are MNHNY and SVGAGI (reference sequence). The CDR3 spans 14 residues. V lost 6 bases and J 4 bases, leaving 15 bases between the germline ends. The CDR3 DNA is TGTGCCAGCAGCCCCCCCCAGGTTGGAGAGACCCAGTACTTC. Its translation: CASSPPQVGETQYF.